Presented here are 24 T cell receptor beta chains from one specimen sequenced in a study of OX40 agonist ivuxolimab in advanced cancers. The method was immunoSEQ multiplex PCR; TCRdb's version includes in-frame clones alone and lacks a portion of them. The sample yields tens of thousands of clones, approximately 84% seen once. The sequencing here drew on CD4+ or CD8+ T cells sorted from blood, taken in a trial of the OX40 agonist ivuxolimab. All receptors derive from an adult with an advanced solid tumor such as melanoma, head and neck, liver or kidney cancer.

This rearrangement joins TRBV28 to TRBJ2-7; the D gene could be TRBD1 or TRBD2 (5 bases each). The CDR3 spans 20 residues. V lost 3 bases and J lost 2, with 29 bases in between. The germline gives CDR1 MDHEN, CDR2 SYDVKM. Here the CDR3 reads CASSLGPLSLSKAGAYEQYF. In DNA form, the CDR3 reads TGTGCCAGCAGTTTGGGACCGCTAAGCCTTAGTAAGGCGGGCGCCTACGAGCAGTACTTC.

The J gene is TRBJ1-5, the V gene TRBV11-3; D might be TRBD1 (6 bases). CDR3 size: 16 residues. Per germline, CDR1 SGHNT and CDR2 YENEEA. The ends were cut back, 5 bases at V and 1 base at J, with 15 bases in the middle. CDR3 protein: CASSPSAGESNQPQHF. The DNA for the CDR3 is TGTGCCAGCAGCCCCTCGGCAGGGGAAAGCAATCAGCCCCAGCATTTT.

The DNA for the CDR3 is TGTGCCAGCAGTTACGGGGGGAACTACGAGCAGTACTTC. This encodes CASSYGGNYEQYF. The chain couples TRBV6-5 to TRBJ2-7, with D possibly matching TRBD2 (6 bases). There are 13 residues in the CDR3. Germline lookup yields CDR1 MNHEY and CDR2 SVGAGI. The V and J ends lost 2 bases and 3 bases respectively, with 8 bases between them.

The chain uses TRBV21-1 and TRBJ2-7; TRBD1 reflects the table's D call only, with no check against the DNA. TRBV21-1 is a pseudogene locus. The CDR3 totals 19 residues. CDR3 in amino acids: CASSKEKLLRTGPDYEQYF. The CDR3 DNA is TGTGCCAGCAGCAAAGAAAAACTTTTGAGGACAGGGCCGGACTACGAGCAGTACTTC.

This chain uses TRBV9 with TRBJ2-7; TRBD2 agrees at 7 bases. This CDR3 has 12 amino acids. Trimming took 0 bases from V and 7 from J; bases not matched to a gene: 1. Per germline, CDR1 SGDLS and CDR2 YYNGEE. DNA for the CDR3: TGTGCCAGCAGCGTAGGGGAGGGTGAGCAGTACTTC. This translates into CASSVGEGEQYF. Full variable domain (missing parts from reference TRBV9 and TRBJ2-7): DSGVTQTPKHLITATGQRVTLRCSPRSGDLSVYWYQQSLDQGLQFLIQYYNGEERAKGNILERFSAQQFPDLHSELNLSSLELGDSALYFCASSVGEGEQYFGPGTRLTVT.

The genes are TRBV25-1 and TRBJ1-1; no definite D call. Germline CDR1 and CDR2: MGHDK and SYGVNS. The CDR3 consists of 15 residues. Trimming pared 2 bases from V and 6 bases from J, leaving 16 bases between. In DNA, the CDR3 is TGTGCCAGCAGTGAACTAACGAGGGCCGGCGCTGAAGCTTTCTTT. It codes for CASSELTRAGAEAFF.

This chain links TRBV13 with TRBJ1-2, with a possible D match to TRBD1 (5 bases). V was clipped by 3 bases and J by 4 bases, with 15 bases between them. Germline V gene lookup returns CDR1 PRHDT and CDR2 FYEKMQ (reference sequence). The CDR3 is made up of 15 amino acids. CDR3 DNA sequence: TGTGCCAGCAGCTTGGGCCAAGGGGTTCCCTATGGCTACACCTTC. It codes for CASSLGQGVPYGYTF. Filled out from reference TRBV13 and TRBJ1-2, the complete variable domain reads AAGVIQSPRHLIKEKRETATLKCYPIPRHDTVYWYQQGPGQDPQFLISFYEKMQSDKGSIPDRFSAQQFSDYHSELNMSSLELGDSALYFCASSLGQGVPYGYTFGSGTRLTVV.

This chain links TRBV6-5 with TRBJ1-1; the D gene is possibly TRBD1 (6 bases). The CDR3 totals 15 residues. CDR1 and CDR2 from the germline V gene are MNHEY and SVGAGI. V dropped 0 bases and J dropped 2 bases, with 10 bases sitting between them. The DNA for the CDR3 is TGTGCCAGCAGTTACTCGACAGGCCTCAACACTGAAGCTTTCTTT. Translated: CASSYSTGLNTEAFF.

The CDR3 region is CASSSTVNYGYTF. The CDR3 coding sequence is TGTGCCAGCAGCTCGACAGTAAACTATGGCTACACCTTC. The J gene is TRBJ1-2, the V gene TRBV5-5; weak D call: TRBD1 (5 bases). CDR3 length: 13 amino acids. Looked up from germline, CDR1 is SGHKS and CDR2 is YYEKEE (reference sequence). Trimming removed 3 bases from V and 2 bases from J, with 8 bases in between.

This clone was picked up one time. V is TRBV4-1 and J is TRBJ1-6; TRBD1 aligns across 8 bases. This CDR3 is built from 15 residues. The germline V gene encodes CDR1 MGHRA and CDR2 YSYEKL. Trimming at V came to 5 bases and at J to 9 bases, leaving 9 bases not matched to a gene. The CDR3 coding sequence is TGCGCCAGCAGCGCCCAGACAGGGGACGGTTCACCCCTCCACTTT. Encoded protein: CASSAQTGDGSPLHF.

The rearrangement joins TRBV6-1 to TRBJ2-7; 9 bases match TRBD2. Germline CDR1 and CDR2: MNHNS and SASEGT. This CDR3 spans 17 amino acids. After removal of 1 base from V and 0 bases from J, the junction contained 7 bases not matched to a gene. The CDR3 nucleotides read TGTGCCAGCAGTGAAGGGGTAGCGGGGGCCTCCTCCTACGAGCAGTACTTC. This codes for CASSEGVAGASSYEQYF.

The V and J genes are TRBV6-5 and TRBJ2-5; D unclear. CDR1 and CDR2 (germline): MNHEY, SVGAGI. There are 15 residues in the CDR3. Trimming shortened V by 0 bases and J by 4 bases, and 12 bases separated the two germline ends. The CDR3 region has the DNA TGTGCCAGCAGTTACTCATGGGTGGCCCTAGAGACCCAGTACTTC. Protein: CASSYSWVALETQYF.

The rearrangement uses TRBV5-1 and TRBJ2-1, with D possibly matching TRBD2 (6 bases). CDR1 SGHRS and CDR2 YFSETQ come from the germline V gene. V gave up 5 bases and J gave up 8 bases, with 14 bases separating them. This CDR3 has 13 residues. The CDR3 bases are TGCGCCAGCAGAATCGGGGGTATCGATGAGCAGTTCTTC. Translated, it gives CASRIGGIDEQFF.

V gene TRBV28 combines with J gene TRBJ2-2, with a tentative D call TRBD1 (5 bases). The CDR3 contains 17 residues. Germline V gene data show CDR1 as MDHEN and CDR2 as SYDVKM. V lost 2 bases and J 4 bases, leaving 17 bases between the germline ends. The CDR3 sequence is CASSLRKRGGGTGELFF. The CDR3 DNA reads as TGTGCCAGCAGTTTACGCAAAAGGGGCGGCGGCACCGGGGAGCTGTTTTTT.

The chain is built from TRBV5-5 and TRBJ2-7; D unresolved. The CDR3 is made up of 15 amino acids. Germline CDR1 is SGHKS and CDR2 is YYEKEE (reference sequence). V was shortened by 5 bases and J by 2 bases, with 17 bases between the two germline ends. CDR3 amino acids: CASSIGGGNPYEQYF. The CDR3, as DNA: TGTGCCAGCAGTATCGGCGGTGGGAACCCCTACGAGCAGTACTTC.

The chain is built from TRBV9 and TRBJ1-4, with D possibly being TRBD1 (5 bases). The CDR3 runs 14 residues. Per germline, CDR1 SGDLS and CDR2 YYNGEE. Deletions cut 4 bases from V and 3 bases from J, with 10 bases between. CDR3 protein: CASSPGGANEKLFF. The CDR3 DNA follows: TGTGCCAGCAGCCCCGGAGGGGCTAATGAAAAACTGTTTTTT.

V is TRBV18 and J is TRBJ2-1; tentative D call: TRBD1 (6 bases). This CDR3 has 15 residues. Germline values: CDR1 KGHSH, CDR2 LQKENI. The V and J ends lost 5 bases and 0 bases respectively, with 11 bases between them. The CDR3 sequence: CASSNGTLSYNEQFF. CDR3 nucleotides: TGTGCCAGCTCAAACGGGACACTCTCCTACAATGAGCAGTTCTTC.

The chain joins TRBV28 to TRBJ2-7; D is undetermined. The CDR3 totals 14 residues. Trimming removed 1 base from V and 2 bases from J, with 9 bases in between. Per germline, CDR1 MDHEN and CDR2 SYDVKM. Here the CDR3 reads CASSLSGNTYEQYF. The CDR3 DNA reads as TGTGCCAGCAGTTTATCCGGCAACACCTACGAGCAGTACTTC. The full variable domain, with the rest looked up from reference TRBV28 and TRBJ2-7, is DVKVTQSSRYLVKRTGEKVFLECVQDMDHENMFWYRQDPGLGLRLIYFSYDVKMKEKGDIPEGYSVSREKKERFSLILESASTNQTSMYLCASSLSGNTYEQYFGPGTRLTVT.

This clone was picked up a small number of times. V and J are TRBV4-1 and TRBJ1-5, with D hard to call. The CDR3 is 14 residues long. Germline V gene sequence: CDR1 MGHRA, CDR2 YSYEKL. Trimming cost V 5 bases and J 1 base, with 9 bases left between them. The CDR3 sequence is CASSSGPSNQPQHF. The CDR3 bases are TGCGCCAGCAGCTCAGGACCGAGCAATCAGCCCCAGCATTTT.

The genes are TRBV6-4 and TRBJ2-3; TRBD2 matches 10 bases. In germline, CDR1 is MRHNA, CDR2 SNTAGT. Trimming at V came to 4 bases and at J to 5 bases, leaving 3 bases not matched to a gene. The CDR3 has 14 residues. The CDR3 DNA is TGTGCCAGCAGTGGGACTAGCGGCGTAGATACGCAGTATTTT. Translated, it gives CASSGTSGVDTQYF.

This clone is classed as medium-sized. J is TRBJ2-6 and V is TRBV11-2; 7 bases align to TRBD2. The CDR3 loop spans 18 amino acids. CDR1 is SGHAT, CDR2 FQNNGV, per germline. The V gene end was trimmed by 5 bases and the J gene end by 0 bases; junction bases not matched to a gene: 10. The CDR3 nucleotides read TGTGCCAGCAGCGACACCGGGACTACATACTCTGGGGCCAACGTCCTGACTTTC. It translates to CASSDTGTTYSGANVLTF.

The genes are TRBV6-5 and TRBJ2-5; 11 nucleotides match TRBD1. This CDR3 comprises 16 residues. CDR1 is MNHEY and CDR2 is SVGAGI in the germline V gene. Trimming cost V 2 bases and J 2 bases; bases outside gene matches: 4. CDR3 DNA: TGTGCCAGCAGTTACGGGACAGGGGGTCCACAAGAGACCCAGTACTTC. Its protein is CASSYGTGGPQETQYF.

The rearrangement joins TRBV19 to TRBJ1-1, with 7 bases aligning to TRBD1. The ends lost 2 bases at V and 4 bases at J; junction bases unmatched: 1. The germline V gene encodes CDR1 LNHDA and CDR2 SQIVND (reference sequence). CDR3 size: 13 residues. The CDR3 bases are TGTGCCAGTAGTATAAACAGGGGCACTGAAGCTTTCTTT. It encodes CASSINRGTEAFF.

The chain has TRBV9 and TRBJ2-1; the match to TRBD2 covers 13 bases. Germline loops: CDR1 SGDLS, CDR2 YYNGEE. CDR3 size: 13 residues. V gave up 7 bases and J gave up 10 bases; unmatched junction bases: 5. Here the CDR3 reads CASGGLAGEEQFF. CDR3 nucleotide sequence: TGTGCCAGCGGTGGACTAGCGGGAGAAGAGCAGTTCTTC.